This record covers a single TCR beta chain. Expressed TCRB transcripts were sequenced because the entire RNA isolate underwent reverse transcription. Sequencing used immunoSEQ multiplex PCR; TCRdb keeps in-frame clones, though not all of them. This sample has under 250,000 clones, with about 14% found just once. The data originate from a study of beta chain features in type 1 diabetes. CDR1 is MDHEN and CDR2 is SYDVKM in the germline V gene. Trimming cost V 10 bases and J 10 bases; bases outside gene matches: 5. The CDR3 totals 12 residues. The source material was naive CD4+ T cells from blood. The TCR sequence derives from a woman aged 40-49 years in good health. The chain carries TRBV28 and TRBJ1-6; 9 positions agree with TRBD1. The CDR3 DNA follows: TGTGCCACCGGGACAGGGAGCTCACCCCTCCACTTT. Translating gives CATGTGSSPLHF. The full variable domain, completed using reference TRBV28 and TRBJ1-6, is DVKVTQSSRYLVKRTGEKVFLECVQDMDHENMFWYRQDPGLGLRLIYFSYDVKMKEKGDIPEGYSVSREKKERFSLILESASTNQTSMYLCATGTGSSPLHFGNGTRLTVT.